The rows below give T cell receptor beta chains drawn from one sample of a study of identical twins. One entry per CDR3 protein results from TCRdb running MiXCR on the 5' RACE reads. Of roughly 690,000 distinct CDR3 sequences in the sample, around 6.1% were seen once. The material sequenced was naive T cells sorted from blood. The source is a man aged 18 to 29 in good health. CDR3s include the opening cysteine and the closing phenylalanine or tryptophan. Each record gives: CDR3 protein, CDR3 DNA, clone size, D gene, V gene, J gene. D genes are given only for firm matches. Size is omitted from some rows. Given values are once, few, many or a class for expanded clones.

CSARTGVETQYF	TGCAGTGCGCGGACAGGGGTAGAGACCCAGTACTTC	-	TRBD1	TRBV20-1	TRBJ2-5
CASSYMDGYTF	TGTGCCAGCAGTTATATGGATGGCTACACCTTC	many	-	TRBV6-2/TRBV6-3	TRBJ1-2
CASRPTGGEVHTIYF	TGTGCCAGCAGACCAACAGGGGGCGAGGTGCACACCATATATTTT	few	TRBD1	TRBV12-3/TRBV12-4	TRBJ1-3
CSANDNEQFF	TGCAGTGCTAACGACAATGAGCAGTTCTTC	few	-	TRBV20-1	TRBJ2-1
CASSATSGRTFGELFF	TGCGCCAGCAGCGCCACTAGCGGGAGAACCTTCGGGGAGCTGTTTTTT	few	TRBD2	TRBV5-1	TRBJ2-2
CASSLLRGTEAFF	TGTGCCAGCAGTCTCCTCCGCGGCACTGAAGCTTTCTTT	many	-	TRBV27	TRBJ1-1
CASSLRTSGINEQFF	TGTGCCAGCAGTCTTAGGACTAGCGGGATAAATGAGCAGTTCTTC	many	TRBD2	TRBV6-2/TRBV6-3	TRBJ2-1
CASSSYLPDPQGGNQPQHF	TGTGCCAGCAGTTCCTACCTTCCGGACCCCCAGGGGGGCAATCAGCCCCAGCATTTT	-	TRBD1	TRBV12-3/TRBV12-4	TRBJ1-5
CASSQVDSRQFF	TGCGCCAGCAGCCAAGTCGATAGCAGGCAGTTCTTC	-	-	TRBV4-1	TRBJ2-1
CASSFGQGGDQPQHF	TGTGCCAGCAGTTTCGGACAGGGCGGTGATCAGCCCCAGCATTTT	-	TRBD1	TRBV6-5	TRBJ1-5
CASSRDSNNQPQHF	TGTGCCAGCAGTCGAGACAGTAACAATCAGCCCCAGCATTTT	-	-	TRBV12-3/TRBV12-4	TRBJ1-5
CASSYPRLAEATGELFF	TGTGCCAGCAGCTATCCTAGACTAGCGGAGGCCACCGGGGAGCTGTTTTTT	few	TRBD2	TRBV7-9	TRBJ2-2
CATSEIGASENTGELFF	TGTGCCACCAGTGAAATAGGGGCTAGCGAGAACACCGGGGAGCTGTTTTTT	many	-	TRBV24-1	TRBJ2-2
CASSEIAGGLYNEQFF	TGTGCCAGCAGTGAGATAGCGGGAGGGCTCTACAATGAGCAGTTCTTC	many	TRBD2	TRBV6-1	TRBJ2-1
CAISDKQLLSTDTQYF	TGTGCCATCAGTGACAAACAGCTGTTATCCACAGATACGCAGTATTTT	many	-	TRBV10-3	TRBJ2-3
CASSQAGQGSNEQFF	TGTGCCAGCAGCCAGGCGGGACAGGGGAGCAATGAGCAGTTCTTC	-	TRBD1	TRBV9	TRBJ2-1
CASDGQGRDTGELFF	TGTGCCAGCGATGGACAGGGTAGAGACACCGGGGAGCTGTTTTTT	many	TRBD1	TRBV25-1	TRBJ2-2
CASRVRLAKNIQYF	TGTGCCAGCAGGGTCCGACTAGCCAAAAACATTCAGTACTTC	many	-	TRBV6-2/TRBV6-3	TRBJ2-4
CSAVGQLNEKLFF	TGCAGTGCTGTAGGACAGCTTAATGAAAAACTGTTTTTT	few	-	TRBV20-1	TRBJ1-4
CASSLWGPKDGTQYF	TGTGCCAGTAGTCTTTGGGGGCCCAAAGACGGGACCCAGTACTTC	few	-	TRBV19	TRBJ2-5
CAISEIRGEQFF	TGTGCCATCAGTGAGATAAGGGGTGAGCAGTTCTTC	many	-	TRBV10-3	TRBJ2-1
CSAYSGSRTDTQYF	TGCAGTGCTTATAGCGGGAGTAGAACAGATACGCAGTATTTT	few	TRBD2	TRBV20-1	TRBJ2-3